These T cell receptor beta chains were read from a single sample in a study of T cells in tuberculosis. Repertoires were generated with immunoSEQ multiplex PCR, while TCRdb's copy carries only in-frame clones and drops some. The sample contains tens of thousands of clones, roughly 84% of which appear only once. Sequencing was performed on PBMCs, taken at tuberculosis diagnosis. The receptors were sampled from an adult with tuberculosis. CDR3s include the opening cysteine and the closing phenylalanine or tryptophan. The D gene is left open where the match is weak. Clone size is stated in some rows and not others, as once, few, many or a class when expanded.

cdr3_nt: TGCGCCAGCAGCTTGGGTTCGGGAGATCTGACCCAGTACTTC
cdr3_aa: CASSLGSGDLTQYF
v_call: TRBV5-1
clone_size: few
d_call: .
j_call: TRBJ2-5

cdr3_nt: TGTGCCAGCACCTTGGGGTGGACAGCCAACTATGGCTACACCTTC
cdr3_aa: CASTLGWTANYGYTF
v_call: TRBV5-6
clone_size: .
d_call: .
j_call: TRBJ1-2

cdr3_nt: TGTGCCAGCCGGGGGGGCTACGAGCAGTACTTC
cdr3_aa: CASRGGYEQYF
v_call: TRBV28
clone_size: .
d_call: TRBD2
j_call: TRBJ2-7

cdr3_nt: TGTGCCAGCAGCCCACAGTGGGGACAGGGGGCGCGGGGAAACACCATATATTTT
cdr3_aa: CASSPQWGQGARGNTIYF
v_call: TRBV7-2
clone_size: .
d_call: TRBD1
j_call: TRBJ1-3

cdr3_nt: TGTGCCAGCAGCTTGTTTCCGACAGCCGAAAAACTGTTTTTT
cdr3_aa: CASSLFPTAEKLFF
v_call: TRBV5-6
clone_size: .
d_call: .
j_call: TRBJ1-4

cdr3_nt: TGTGCCTCTAGTCCCGGGAGTCTATCCTACGAGCAGTACTTC
cdr3_aa: CASSPGSLSYEQYF
v_call: TRBV5-5
clone_size: .
d_call: .
j_call: TRBJ2-7

cdr3_nt: TGTGCCAGCAGTGAATATTTAGGACAGGGAGACGAGCAGTACTTC
cdr3_aa: CASSEYLGQGDEQYF
v_call: TRBV6-1
clone_size: .
d_call: TRBD1
j_call: TRBJ2-7

cdr3_nt: TGTGCCAGCAGTTTATCAGCCCAGGTGATCGGGGAGCTGTTTTTT
cdr3_aa: CASSLSAQVIGELFF
v_call: TRBV28
clone_size: .
d_call: .
j_call: TRBJ2-2

cdr3_nt: TGTGCCAGCAGCTTAGGGTCCGGACAGGGGTGGAATGAGCAGTTCTTC
cdr3_aa: CASSLGSGQGWNEQFF
v_call: TRBV7-2
clone_size: .
d_call: TRBD1
j_call: TRBJ2-1

cdr3_nt: TGTGCCAGCAGCATCGGGACTAATGGCTACACCTTC
cdr3_aa: CASSIGTNGYTF
v_call: TRBV9
clone_size: .
d_call: .
j_call: TRBJ1-2

cdr3_nt: TGTGCCATCACCCGGGACAGGGACAATTCACCCCTCCACTTT
cdr3_aa: CAITRDRDNSPLHF
v_call: TRBV10-3
clone_size: .
d_call: TRBD1
j_call: TRBJ1-6

cdr3_nt: TGTGCCAGTAGTATGATCGAAGTTGGACAGGGGAAGTACGAGCAGTACTTC
cdr3_aa: CASSMIEVGQGKYEQYF
v_call: TRBV19
clone_size: .
d_call: TRBD1
j_call: TRBJ2-7

cdr3_nt: TGCGCCAGCAGCCAAGATCAGGGCACAGATACGCAGTATTTT
cdr3_aa: CASSQDQGTDTQYF
v_call: TRBV4-3
clone_size: .
d_call: .
j_call: TRBJ2-3

cdr3_nt: TGTGCCAGCAGTGAACGTGGACTAGCGGGGGGTAGCTCCTACAATGAGCAGTTCTTC
cdr3_aa: CASSERGLAGGSSYNEQFF
v_call: TRBV2
clone_size: .
d_call: TRBD2
j_call: TRBJ2-1

cdr3_nt: TGCGCCAGCAGCCCGCCGACAGGGACGAACTATGGCTACACCTTC
cdr3_aa: CASSPPTGTNYGYTF
v_call: TRBV5-1
clone_size: .
d_call: TRBD1
j_call: TRBJ1-2

cdr3_nt: TGTGCCAGCAGCCCTGGACAGGGGGTATATTACGAGCAGTACTTC
cdr3_aa: CASSPGQGVYYEQYF
v_call: TRBV7-9
clone_size: medium-sized
d_call: TRBD1
j_call: TRBJ2-7

cdr3_nt: TGTGCCAGCAGTTACTCGACAGTCAATGAGCAGTTCTTC
cdr3_aa: CASSYSTVNEQFF
v_call: TRBV6-5
clone_size: .
d_call: .
j_call: TRBJ2-1

cdr3_nt: TGCGCCAGCAGCCCGGACAGGGGGACTGAAGCTTTCTTT
cdr3_aa: CASSPDRGTEAFF
v_call: TRBV5-1
clone_size: .
d_call: TRBD1
j_call: TRBJ1-1

cdr3_nt: TGTGCCAGCAGCGCCCCGGACAGGGGGGACTATGGCTACACCTTC
cdr3_aa: CASSAPDRGDYGYTF
v_call: TRBV9
clone_size: .
d_call: TRBD1
j_call: TRBJ1-2

cdr3_nt: TGTGCCAGTAGTATAGGGCCAGGGGACCACGAGCAGTACTTC
cdr3_aa: CASSIGPGDHEQYF
v_call: TRBV19
clone_size: .
d_call: .
j_call: TRBJ2-7

cdr3_nt: TGCAGCGTTGAGAGGACTAGCGGGAGGGAAGAGCAGTTCTTC
cdr3_aa: CSVERTSGREEQFF
v_call: TRBV29-1
clone_size: .
d_call: TRBD2
j_call: TRBJ2-1

cdr3_nt: TGTGCCAGCAGTCCCGGGACAGGGGGGGGAAGGAGTGAAGCTTTCTTT
cdr3_aa: CASSPGTGGGRSEAFF
v_call: TRBV27
clone_size: .
d_call: TRBD1
j_call: TRBJ1-1

cdr3_nt: TGTGCCTGGAGTGAGGGACAGGGAGACTATGGCTACACCTTC
cdr3_aa: CAWSEGQGDYGYTF
v_call: TRBV30
clone_size: .
d_call: TRBD1
j_call: TRBJ1-2

cdr3_nt: TGCGCCAGCAGTGAGTCGCAGGGGGTAGGGGCAGATACGCAGTATTTT
cdr3_aa: CASSESQGVGADTQYF
v_call: TRBV10-1
clone_size: few
d_call: TRBD1
j_call: TRBJ2-3

cdr3_nt: TGCGCCAGCAGCAGGGGAGACACCGGGGAGCTGTTTTTT
cdr3_aa: CASSRGDTGELFF
v_call: TRBV10-1
clone_size: .
d_call: .
j_call: TRBJ2-2

cdr3_nt: TGTGCCAGCAGCGTGGGGGGGAGAGGAAACACCATATATTTT
cdr3_aa: CASSVGGRGNTIYF
v_call: TRBV9
clone_size: .
d_call: .
j_call: TRBJ1-3

cdr3_nt: TGCGCCAGCAGCTTGGGAACAGGGATGTTGAGGGGGGGCTACACCTTC
cdr3_aa: CASSLGTGMLRGGYTF
v_call: TRBV5-1
clone_size: .
d_call: .
j_call: TRBJ1-2